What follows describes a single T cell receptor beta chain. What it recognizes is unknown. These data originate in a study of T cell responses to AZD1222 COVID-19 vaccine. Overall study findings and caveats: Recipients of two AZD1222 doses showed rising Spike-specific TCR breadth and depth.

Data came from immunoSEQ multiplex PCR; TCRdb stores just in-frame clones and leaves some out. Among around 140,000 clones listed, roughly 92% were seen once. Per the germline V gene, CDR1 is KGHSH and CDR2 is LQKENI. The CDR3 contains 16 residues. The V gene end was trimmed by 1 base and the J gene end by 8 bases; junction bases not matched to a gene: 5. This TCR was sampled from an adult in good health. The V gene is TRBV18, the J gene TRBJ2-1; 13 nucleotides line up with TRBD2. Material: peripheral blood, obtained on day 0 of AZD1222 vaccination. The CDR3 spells CASSPRTSGRSYEQFF. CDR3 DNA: TGTGCCAGCTCACCACGGACTAGCGGGAGATCATATGAGCAGTTCTTC.